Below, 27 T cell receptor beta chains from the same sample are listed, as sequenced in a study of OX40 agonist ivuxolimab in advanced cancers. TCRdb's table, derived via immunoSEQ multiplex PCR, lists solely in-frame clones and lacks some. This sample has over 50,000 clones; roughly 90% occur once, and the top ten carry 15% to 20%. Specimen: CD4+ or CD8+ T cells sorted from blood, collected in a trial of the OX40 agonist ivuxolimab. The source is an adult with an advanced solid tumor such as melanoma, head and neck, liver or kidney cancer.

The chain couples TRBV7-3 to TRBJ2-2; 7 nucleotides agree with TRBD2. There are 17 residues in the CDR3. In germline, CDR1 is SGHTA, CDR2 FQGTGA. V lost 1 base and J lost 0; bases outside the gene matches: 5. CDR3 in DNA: TGTGCCAGCAGCTTAAGCACTAGCGCGGCGAACACCGGGGAGCTGTTTTTT. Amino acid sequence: CASSLSTSAANTGELFF. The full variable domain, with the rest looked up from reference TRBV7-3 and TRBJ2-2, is GAGVSQTPSNKVTEKGKYVELRCDPISGHTALYWYRQSLGQGPEFLIYFQGTGAADDSGLPNDRFFAVRPEGSVSTLKIQRTERGDSAVYLCASSLSTSAANTGELFFGEGSRLTVL.

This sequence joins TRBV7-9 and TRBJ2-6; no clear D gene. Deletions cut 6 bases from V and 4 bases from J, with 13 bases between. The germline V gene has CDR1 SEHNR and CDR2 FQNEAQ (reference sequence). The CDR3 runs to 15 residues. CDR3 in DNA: TGTGCCAGCAGAACAACTAACGAGGGGGCCAACGTCCTGACTTTC. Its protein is CASRTTNEGANVLTF. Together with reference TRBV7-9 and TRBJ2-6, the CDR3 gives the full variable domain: DTGVSQNPRHKITKRGQNVTFRCDPISEHNRLYWYRQTLGQGPEFLTYFQNEAQLEKSRLLSDRFSAERPKGSFSTLEIQRTEQGDSAMYLCASRTTNEGANVLTFGAGSRLTVL.

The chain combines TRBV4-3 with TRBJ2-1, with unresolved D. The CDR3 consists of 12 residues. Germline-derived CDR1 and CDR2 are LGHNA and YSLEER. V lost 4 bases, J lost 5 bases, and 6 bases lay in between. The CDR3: CASSPPNNEQFF. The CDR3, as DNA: TGCGCCAGCAGCCCCCCCAACAATGAGCAGTTCTTC.

CDR3 DNA: TGTGCCAGCAGTTCAGGGGTTGCCTACGAGCAGTACTTC. This gives the protein CASSSGVAYEQYF. V gene TRBV27 combines with J gene TRBJ2-7, with a tentative D call TRBD1 (6 bases). Germline CDR1 is MNHEY and CDR2 is SMNVEV (reference sequence). CDR3 length: 13 amino acids. With 4 bases removed from V and 2 bases from J, the gap between germline ends came to 9 bases.

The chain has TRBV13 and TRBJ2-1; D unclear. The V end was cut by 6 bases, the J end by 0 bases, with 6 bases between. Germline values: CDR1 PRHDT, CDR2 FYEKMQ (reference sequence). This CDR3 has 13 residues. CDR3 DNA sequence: TGTGCCAGCAGTCAAAGCTCCTACAATGAGCAGTTCTTC. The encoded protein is CASSQSSYNEQFF.

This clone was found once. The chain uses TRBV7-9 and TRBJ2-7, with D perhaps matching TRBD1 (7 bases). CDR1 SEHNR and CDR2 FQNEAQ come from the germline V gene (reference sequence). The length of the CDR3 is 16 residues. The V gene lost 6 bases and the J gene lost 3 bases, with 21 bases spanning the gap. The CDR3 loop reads CASSSEPTGRLYEQYF. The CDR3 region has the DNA TGTGCCAGCAGTTCCGAACCGACAGGGAGGCTCTACGAGCAGTACTTC.

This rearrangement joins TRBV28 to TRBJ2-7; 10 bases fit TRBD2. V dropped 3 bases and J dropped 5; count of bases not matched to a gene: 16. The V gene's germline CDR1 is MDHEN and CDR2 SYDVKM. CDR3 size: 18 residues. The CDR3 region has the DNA TGTGCCAGCAGTTTGCCCCTCGAGCGGGAGGGTGGTTTCGACGAGCAGTACTTC. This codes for CASSLPLEREGGFDEQYF.

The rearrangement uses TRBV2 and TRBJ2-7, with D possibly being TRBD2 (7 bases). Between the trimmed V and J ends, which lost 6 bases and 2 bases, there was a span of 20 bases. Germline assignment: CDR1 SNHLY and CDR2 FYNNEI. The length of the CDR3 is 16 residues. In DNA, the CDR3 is TGTGCCAGCAGATTGGGGGGGGTCTCAGGGGCCTACGAGCAGTACTTC. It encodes CASRLGGVSGAYEQYF. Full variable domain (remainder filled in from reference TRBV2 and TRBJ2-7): EPEVTQTPSHQVTQMGQEVILRCVPISNHLYFYWYRQILGQKVEFLVSFYNNEISEKSEIFDDQFSVERPDGSNFTLKIRSTKLEDSAMYFCASRLGGVSGAYEQYFGPGTRLTVT.

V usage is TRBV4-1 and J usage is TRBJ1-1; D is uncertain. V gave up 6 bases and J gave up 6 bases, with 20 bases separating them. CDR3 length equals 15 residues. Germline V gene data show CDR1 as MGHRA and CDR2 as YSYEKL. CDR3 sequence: CASSSPTGVGAEAFF. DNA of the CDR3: TGCGCCAGCAGTTCTCCGACCGGGGTGGGCGCTGAAGCTTTCTTT.

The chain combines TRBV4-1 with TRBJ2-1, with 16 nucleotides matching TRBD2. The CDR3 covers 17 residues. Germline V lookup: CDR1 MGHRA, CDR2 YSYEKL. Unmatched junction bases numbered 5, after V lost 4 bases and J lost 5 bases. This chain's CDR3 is CASSPGLAGGQNNEQFF. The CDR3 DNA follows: TGCGCCAGCAGCCCGGGACTAGCGGGAGGGCAGAACAATGAGCAGTTCTTC.

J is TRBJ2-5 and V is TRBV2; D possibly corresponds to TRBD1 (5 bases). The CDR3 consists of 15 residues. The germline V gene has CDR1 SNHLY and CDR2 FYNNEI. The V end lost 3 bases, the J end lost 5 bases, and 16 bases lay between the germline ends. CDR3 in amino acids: CASSDGQGEGETQYF. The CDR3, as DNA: TGTGCCAGCAGTGATGGGCAGGGTGAAGGGGAGACCCAGTACTTC.

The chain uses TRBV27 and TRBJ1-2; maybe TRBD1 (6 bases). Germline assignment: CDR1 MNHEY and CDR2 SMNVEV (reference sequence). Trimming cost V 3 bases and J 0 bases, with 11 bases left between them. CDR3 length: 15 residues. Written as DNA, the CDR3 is TGTGCCAGCAGTTTGGGGCAGGGGCCTAACTATGGCTACACCTTC. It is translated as CASSLGQGPNYGYTF.

CDR3 in DNA: TGTGCCAGCAGCGGCCGGGACAGGGGGAACACCGGGGAGCTGTTTTTT. Translation: CASSGRDRGNTGELFF. The chain employs TRBV9 and TRBJ2-2, with TRBD1 matching 10 bases. Germline CDR1 is SGDLS and CDR2 is YYNGEE. This CDR3 has 16 amino acids. Trimming at V came to 3 bases and at J to 1 base, leaving 3 bases not matched to a gene.

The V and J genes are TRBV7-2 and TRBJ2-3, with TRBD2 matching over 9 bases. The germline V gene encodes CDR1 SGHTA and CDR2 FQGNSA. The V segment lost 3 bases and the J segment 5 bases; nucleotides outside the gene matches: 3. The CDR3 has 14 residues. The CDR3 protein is CASSFSGSLDTQYF. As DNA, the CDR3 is TGTGCCAGCAGCTTTAGCGGGAGTTTAGATACGCAGTATTTT.

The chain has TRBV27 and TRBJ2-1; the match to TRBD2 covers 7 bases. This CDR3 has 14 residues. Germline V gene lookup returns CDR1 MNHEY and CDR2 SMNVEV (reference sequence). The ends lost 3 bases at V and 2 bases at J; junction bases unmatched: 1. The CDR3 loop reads CASSFTSAYNEQFF. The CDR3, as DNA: TGTGCCAGCAGTTTCACTAGCGCCTACAATGAGCAGTTCTTC.

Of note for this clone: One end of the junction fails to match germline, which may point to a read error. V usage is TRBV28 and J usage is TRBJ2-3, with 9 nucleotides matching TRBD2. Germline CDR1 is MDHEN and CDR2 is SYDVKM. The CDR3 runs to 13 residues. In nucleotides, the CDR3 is TGTGCCAGCAATTTAGCGGGAGAGGTTACGCAGTATTTT. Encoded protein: CASNLAGEVTQYF.

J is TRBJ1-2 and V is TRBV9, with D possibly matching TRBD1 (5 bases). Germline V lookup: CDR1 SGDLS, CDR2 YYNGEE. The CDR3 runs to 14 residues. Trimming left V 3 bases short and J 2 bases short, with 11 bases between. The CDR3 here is CASSAGGDNYGYTF. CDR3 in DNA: TGTGCCAGCAGCGCGGGCGGGGACAACTATGGCTACACCTTC.

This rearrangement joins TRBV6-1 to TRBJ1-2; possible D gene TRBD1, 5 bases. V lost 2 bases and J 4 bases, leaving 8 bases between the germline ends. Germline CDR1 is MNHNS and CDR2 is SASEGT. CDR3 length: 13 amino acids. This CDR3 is CASSEWDSYGYTF. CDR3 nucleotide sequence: TGTGCCAGCAGTGAATGGGACTCCTATGGCTACACCTTC.

CDR3 loop: CASSLGAGGVGEQYF. In DNA form, the CDR3 reads TGTGCCAGCAGCTTAGGAGCGGGAGGAGTTGGCGAGCAGTACTTC. V and J are TRBV11-2 and TRBJ2-7, with 9 bases matching TRBD2. The germline V gene has CDR1 SGHAT and CDR2 FQNNGV. V gave up 1 base and J gave up 6 bases; unmatched junction bases: 7. The CDR3 covers 15 residues.

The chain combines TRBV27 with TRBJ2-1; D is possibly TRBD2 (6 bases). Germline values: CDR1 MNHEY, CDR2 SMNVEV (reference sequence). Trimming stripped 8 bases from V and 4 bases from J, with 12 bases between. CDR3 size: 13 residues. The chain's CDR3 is CASAGTNYNEQFF. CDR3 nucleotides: TGTGCCAGCGCGGGAACGAATTACAATGAGCAGTTCTTC.

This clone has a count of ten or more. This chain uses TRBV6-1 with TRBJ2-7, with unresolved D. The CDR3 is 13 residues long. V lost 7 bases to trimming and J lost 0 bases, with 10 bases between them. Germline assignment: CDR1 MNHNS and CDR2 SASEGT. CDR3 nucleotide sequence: TGTGCCAGCAATGGTGGAATCTCCTACGAGCAGTACTTC. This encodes CASNGGISYEQYF.

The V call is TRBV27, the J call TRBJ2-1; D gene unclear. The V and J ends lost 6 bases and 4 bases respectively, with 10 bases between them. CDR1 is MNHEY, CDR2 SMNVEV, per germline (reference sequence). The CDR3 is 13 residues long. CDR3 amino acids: CASSLDNYNEQFF. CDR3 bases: TGTGCCAGCAGCCTTGACAATTACAATGAGCAGTTCTTC.

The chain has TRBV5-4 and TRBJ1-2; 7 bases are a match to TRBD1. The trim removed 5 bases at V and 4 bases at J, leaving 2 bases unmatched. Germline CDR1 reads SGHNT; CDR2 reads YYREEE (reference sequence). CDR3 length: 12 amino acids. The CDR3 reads CASSGDSYGYTF. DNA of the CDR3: TGTGCCAGCAGTGGGGACAGCTATGGCTACACCTTC.

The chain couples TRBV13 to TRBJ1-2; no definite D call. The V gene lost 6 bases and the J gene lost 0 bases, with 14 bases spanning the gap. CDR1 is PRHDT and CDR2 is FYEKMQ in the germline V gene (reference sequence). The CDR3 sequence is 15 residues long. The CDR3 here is CASSVREYSNYGYTF. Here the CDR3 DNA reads TGTGCCAGCAGTGTAAGGGAGTATTCTAACTATGGCTACACCTTC.

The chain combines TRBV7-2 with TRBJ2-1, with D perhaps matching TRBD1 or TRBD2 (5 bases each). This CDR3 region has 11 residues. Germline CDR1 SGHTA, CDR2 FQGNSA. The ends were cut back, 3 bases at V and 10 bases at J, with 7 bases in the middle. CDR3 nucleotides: TGTGCCAGCAGCTTCTGGGGGGAGCAGTTCTTC. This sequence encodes CASSFWGEQFF.

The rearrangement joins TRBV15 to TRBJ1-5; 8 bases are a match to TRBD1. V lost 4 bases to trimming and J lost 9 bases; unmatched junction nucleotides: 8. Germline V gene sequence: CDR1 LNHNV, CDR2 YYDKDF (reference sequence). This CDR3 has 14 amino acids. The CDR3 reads CATSKATGDRPQHF. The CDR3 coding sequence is TGTGCCACCAGCAAGGCGACAGGGGATCGGCCCCAGCATTTT.

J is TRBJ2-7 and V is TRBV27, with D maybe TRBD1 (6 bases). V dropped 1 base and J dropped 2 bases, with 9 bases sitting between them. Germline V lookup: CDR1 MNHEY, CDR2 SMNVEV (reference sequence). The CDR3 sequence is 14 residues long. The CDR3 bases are TGTGCCAGCAGTTTATTTGCAGGGGCCTACGAGCAGTACTTC. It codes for CASSLFAGAYEQYF.